This passage covers 24 T cell receptor beta chains from one sample sequenced in a study of response to subunit inactivated influenza vaccine. TCRdb used MiXCR to reprocess the RT-PCR reads, holding one entry per CDR3 protein. Among under 950,000 distinct CDR3 sequences listed, about 20% were seen once. The sample was PBMCs from blood, taken less than 6 days after vaccination. All receptors come from a man aged 50-59 years who received an inactivated influenza vaccine.

This clonotype was counted between two and nine times. V usage is TRBV7-9 and J usage is TRBJ2-7, with D possibly matching TRBD2 (6 bases). The V end was cut by 4 bases, the J end by 3 bases, with 13 bases between. The CDR3 is 14 amino acids. Germline loops: CDR1 SEHNR, CDR2 FQNEAQ (reference sequence). The CDR3 is CASSSRDSNYEQYF. In DNA form, the CDR3 reads TGTGCCAGCAGCTCCCGGGACTCAAACTACGAGCAGTACTTC.

V and J are TRBV7-2 and TRBJ1-2; perhaps TRBD1 as D (6 bases). Trimming shortened V by 5 bases and J by 3 bases, and 16 bases separated the two germline ends. Germline V gives CDR1 SGHTA, CDR2 FQGNSA. The length of the CDR3 is 15 residues. The DNA for the CDR3 is TGTGCCAGCAGCCTAGAGGGGGGATTATACTATGGCTACACCTTC. This encodes CASSLEGGLYYGYTF. The entire variable domain, with the rest obtained from reference TRBV7-2 and TRBJ1-2, is as follows: GAGVSQSPSNKVTEKGKDVELRCDPISGHTALYWYRQSLGQGLEFLIYFQGNSAPDKSGLPSDRFSAERTGGSVSTLTIQRTQQEDSAVYLCASSLEGGLYYGYTFGSGTRLTVV.

This clonotype was counted a few times. The gene calls are TRBV7-2 and TRBJ2-5; D gene unclear. Trimming left V 4 bases short and J 2 bases short, with 5 bases between. Germline assignment: CDR1 SGHTA and CDR2 FQGNSA. The CDR3 has 12 residues. CDR3 amino acids: CASSWIQETQYF. Here the CDR3 DNA reads TGTGCCAGCAGCTGGATACAAGAGACCCAGTACTTC.

The V gene is TRBV7-9, the J gene TRBJ2-1, with a weak D call TRBD2 (6 bases). The V end was cut by 4 bases, the J end by 0 bases, with 16 bases between. CDR3 length: 17 amino acids. The germline gives CDR1 SEHNR, CDR2 FQNEAQ (reference sequence). The CDR3 spells CASSSGRTTHSYNEQFF. DNA for the CDR3: TGTGCCAGCAGCTCCGGAAGGACTACCCACTCCTACAATGAGCAGTTCTTC.

Only a few counts were recorded for this clonotype. The J gene is TRBJ2-7, the V gene TRBV4-3; TRBD1 agrees at 8 bases. CDR1 LGHNA and CDR2 YSLEER come from the germline V gene. With 0 bases clipped from V and 3 bases from J, the junction kept 7 bases outside the gene matches. CDR3 length equals 16 residues. The CDR3 DNA is TGCGCCAGCAGCCAAGATAAAGGGACAGGAGACTACGAGCAGTACTTC. Its translation: CASSQDKGTGDYEQYF.

This clonotype was counted at least ten times. The chain employs TRBV7-2 and TRBJ2-7; 7 bases agree with TRBD2. This CDR3 is 13 amino acids long. Trimming removed 5 bases from V and 4 bases from J; junction bases left unmatched: 5. Germline V gives CDR1 SGHTA, CDR2 FQGNSA. This CDR3 reads CASSPSGDYEQYF. CDR3 coding DNA: TGTGCCAGCAGCCCCAGCGGGGATTACGAGCAGTACTTC.

This chain uses TRBV5-1 with TRBJ1-1, with a weak D call TRBD1 (5 bases). The ends were cut back, 0 bases at V and 8 bases at J, with 8 bases in the middle. The CDR3 has 12 amino acids. CDR1 SGHRS and CDR2 YFSETQ come from the germline V gene. The CDR3 bases are TGCGCCAGCAGCTTGGTAGGGGACGAAGCTTTCTTT. Its translation: CASSLVGDEAFF.

The CDR3 sequence is CASSRLHYEQYF. The CDR3 DNA sequence: TGTGCCAGCTCCAGACTGCACTACGAGCAGTACTTC. The genes are TRBV11-1 and TRBJ2-7; the D is unclear. CDR1 SGHAT and CDR2 FQDESV come from the germline V gene (reference sequence). The CDR3 sequence is 12 residues long. With 8 bases removed from V and 3 bases from J, the gap between germline ends came to 11 bases.

The V gene is TRBV28, the J gene TRBJ1-4; D is undetermined. The CDR3 contains 14 residues. The germline gives CDR1 MDHEN, CDR2 SYDVKM. Between the trimmed V and J ends, which lost 3 bases and 5 bases, there was a span of 10 bases. CDR3 loop: CASSFSLRNEKLFF. DNA of the CDR3: TGTGCCAGCAGTTTCTCCCTTAGAAATGAAAAACTGTTTTTT.

In its sample, this clonotype was seen many times. This chain uses TRBV29-1 with TRBJ2-2, with TRBD1 matching over 8 bases. From germline, CDR1 is SQVTM and CDR2 ANQGSEA. The CDR3 covers 14 residues. With 4 bases clipped from V and 4 bases from J, the junction kept 5 bases outside the gene matches. In DNA, the CDR3 is TGCAGCGTTGGGACCACAGGGGGCACCGGGGAGCTGTTTTTT. Its translation: CSVGTTGGTGELFF.

The chain recombines TRBV5-1 with TRBJ2-2; 8 nucleotides align to TRBD1. CDR1 is SGHRS, CDR2 YFSETQ, per germline. After removal of 4 bases from V and 0 bases from J, the junction contained 2 bases not matched to a gene. The CDR3 has 15 residues. Here the CDR3 DNA reads TGCGCCAGCAGCGGGGGACAGGCGAACACCGGGGAGCTGTTTTTT. Translated, it gives CASSGGQANTGELFF.

V usage is TRBV15 and J usage is TRBJ2-1, with D tentatively TRBD1 or TRBD2 (5 bases each). The V gene's germline CDR1 is LNHNV and CDR2 YYDKDF (reference sequence). CDR3 length equals 14 residues. Trimming removed 5 bases from V and 6 bases from J, with 14 bases in between. In nucleotides, the CDR3 is TGTGCCACCAGCGAAGGGGAGATCACCAATGAGCAGTTCTTC. It specifies CATSEGEITNEQFF.

The CDR3, as DNA: TGTGCTAGTGGTTTGGAGACAGGATCCTACAATGAGCAGTTCTTC. This sequence encodes CASGLETGSYNEQFF. The chain is built from TRBV12-5 and TRBJ2-1; maybe TRBD1 (6 bases). The CDR3 extends over 15 amino acids. Germline V gives CDR1 LGHNT, CDR2 FRNRAP. With 1 base removed from V and 1 base from J, the gap between germline ends came to 8 bases. The variable domain in full, completed from reference TRBV12-5 and TRBJ2-1, reads DARVTQTPRHKVTEMGQEVTMRCQPILGHNTVFWYRQTMMQGLELLAYFRNRAPLDDSGMPKDRFSAEMPDATLATLKIQPSEPRDSAVYFCASGLETGSYNEQFFGPGTRLTVL.

Only a few counts were recorded for this clonotype. The CDR3: CASSSRALTLQPQHF. CDR3 DNA sequence: TGTGCCAGCAGTTCTCGGGCCCTTACGCTCCAGCCCCAGCATTTT. The chain couples TRBV12-3 or TRBV12-4 to TRBJ1-5; unclear D gene. V was pared by 4 bases and J by 7 bases, with 17 bases between. This CDR3 comprises 15 residues.

The genes are TRBV28 and TRBJ2-7, with D unresolved. V gave up 8 bases and J gave up 3 bases, with 8 bases separating them. Looked up from germline, CDR1 is MDHEN and CDR2 is SYDVKM. This CDR3 region has 11 residues. CDR3 amino acids: CASAVDYEQYF. DNA of the CDR3: TGTGCCAGCGCCGTGGACTACGAGCAGTACTTC.

J is TRBJ2-5 and V is TRBV29-1; D is undetermined. Deletions cut 4 bases from V and 4 bases from J, with 7 bases between. This CDR3 comprises 11 residues. CDR1 and CDR2 from the germline V gene are SQVTM and ANQGSEA. CDR3 amino acids: CSVGLGETQYF. CDR3 sequence (DNA): TGCAGCGTTGGTCTAGGAGAGACCCAGTACTTC.

This clonotype was observed many times. The rearrangement joins TRBV4-1 to TRBJ1-5; D is undetermined. There are 13 residues in the CDR3. V was pared by 4 bases and J by 9 bases, with 13 bases between. Germline CDR1 MGHRA, CDR2 YSYEKL. CDR3 in amino acids: CASSPDPRRPQHF. Here the CDR3 DNA reads TGCGCCAGCAGCCCTGACCCCCGGCGGCCCCAGCATTTT.

This clonotype was seen only a few times. The rearrangement joins TRBV12-3 or TRBV12-4 to TRBJ1-5; no clear D gene. V was pared by 2 bases and J by 5 bases, with 13 bases between. This CDR3 region has 15 residues. DNA of the CDR3: TGTGCCAGCAGTTTATCACTTAGGGCCGATCAGCCCCAGCATTTT. Translated, it gives CASSLSLRADQPQHF.

The CDR3 spells CAISQTSPRDTDTQYF. CDR3 nucleotide sequence: TGTGCCATCAGCCAGACTAGCCCCCGAGACACAGATACGCAGTATTTT. This sequence joins TRBV10-3 and TRBJ2-3, with TRBD2 matching 7 bases. The ends lost 6 bases at V and 2 bases at J; junction bases unmatched: 11. There are 16 residues in the CDR3. Germline V gene lookup returns CDR1 ENHRY and CDR2 SYGVKD.

As concerns this clonotype: A much larger clone differs from this one at a single base, so this may be a read error. J is TRBJ2-1 and V is TRBV7-2; TRBD1 or TRBD2 may be the D gene (5 bases each). This CDR3 has 14 amino acids. Germline loops: CDR1 SGHTA, CDR2 FQGNSA. The CDR3 protein is CASSTTGRNNEQSF. The CDR3 nucleotides are TGTGCCAGCAGCACGACGGGACGGAACAATGAGCAGTCCTTC.

The sample holds a few counts of this clonotype. This CDR3 is CSAARGSLNTEAFF. The CDR3 nucleotides read TGCAGTGCTGCCAGGGGGAGTTTGAACACTGAAGCTTTCTTT. V usage is TRBV20-1 and J usage is TRBJ1-1; 7 bases map to TRBD1. This CDR3 region has 14 residues. V lost 5 bases, J lost 0 bases, and 6 bases stayed unmatched. Germline values: CDR1 DFQATT, CDR2 SNEGSKA (reference sequence).

The rearrangement uses TRBV5-1 and TRBJ2-2; D possibly corresponds to TRBD2 (6 bases). Germline V gene lookup returns CDR1 SGHRS and CDR2 YFSETQ. V gave up 5 bases and J gave up 1 base, with 9 bases separating them. This CDR3 spans 14 amino acids. The CDR3, as DNA: TGCGCCAGCAGACGCGGGGAGAACACCGGGGAGCTGTTTTTT. Translating gives CASRRGENTGELFF.

The chain recombines TRBV6-1 with TRBJ1-6; D uncertain. This CDR3 contains 12 residues. The V gene's germline CDR1 is MNHNS and CDR2 SASEGT. V lost 7 bases to trimming and J lost 8 bases, with 9 bases between them. CDR3 residues: CASKSSDSPLHF. CDR3 coding DNA: TGTGCCAGCAAGAGCTCCGATTCACCCCTCCACTTT.

This clonotype was counted between two and nine times. V and J are TRBV28 and TRBJ1-2; TRBD1 matches at 7 bases. The CDR3 spans 14 residues. The V gene end was trimmed by 6 bases and the J gene end by 2 bases; junction bases not matched to a gene: 6. Germline V CDR1 and CDR2: MDHEN, SYDVKM. The CDR3 loop is CASSLQQGNYGYTF. The DNA for the CDR3 is TGTGCCAGCAGCCTCCAACAGGGGAACTATGGCTACACCTTC.